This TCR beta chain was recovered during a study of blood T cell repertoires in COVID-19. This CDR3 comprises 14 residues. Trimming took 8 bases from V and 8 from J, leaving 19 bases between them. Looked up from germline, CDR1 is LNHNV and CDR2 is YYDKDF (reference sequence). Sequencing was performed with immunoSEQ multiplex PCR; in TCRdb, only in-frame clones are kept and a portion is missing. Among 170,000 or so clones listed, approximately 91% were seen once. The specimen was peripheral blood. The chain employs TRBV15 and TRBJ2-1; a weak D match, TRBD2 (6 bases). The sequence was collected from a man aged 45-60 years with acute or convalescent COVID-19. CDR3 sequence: CATPPGRGGDEQFF. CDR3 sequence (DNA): TGTGCCACCCCCCCCGGTAGGGGCGGGGATGAGCAGTTCTTC.